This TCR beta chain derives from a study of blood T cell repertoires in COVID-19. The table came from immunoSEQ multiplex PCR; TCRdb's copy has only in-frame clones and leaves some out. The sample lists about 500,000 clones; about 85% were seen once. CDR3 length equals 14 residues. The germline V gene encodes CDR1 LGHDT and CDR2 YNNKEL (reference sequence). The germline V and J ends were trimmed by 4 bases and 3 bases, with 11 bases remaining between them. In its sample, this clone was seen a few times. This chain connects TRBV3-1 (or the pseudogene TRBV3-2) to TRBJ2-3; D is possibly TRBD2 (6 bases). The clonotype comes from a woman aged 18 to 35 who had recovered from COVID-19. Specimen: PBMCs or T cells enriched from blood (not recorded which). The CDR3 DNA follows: TGTGCCAGCAGCCCCGGGGGTGGTACAGATACGCAGTATTTT. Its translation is CASSPGGGTDTQYF.